These 27 T cell receptor beta chains originate from one sample sequenced in a study of human T cells and chemical hapten exposure. Time point of the sample: pre-sensitization, week 0. Treatment described: therapeutic diphenylcyclopropenone sensitization with weekly scalp DPC. TCRdb processed the RACE reads anew with MiXCR; each CDR3 protein has one entry. The sample records 350,000 to 400,000 distinct CDR3 sequences, approximately 5% being singletons. This specimen consisted of whole blood, obtained in connection with sensitization to the hapten diphenylcyclopropenone (DPC). These receptors were collected from a woman between 45 and 65 years old with alopecia areata. Some clones in this sample may be carry-over from other donors' samples.

This clonotype occurred many times. The genes are TRBV9 and TRBJ2-7, with D perhaps TRBD1 or TRBD2 (5 bases each). The germline V gene encodes CDR1 SGDLS and CDR2 YYNGEE. The V end was cut by 4 bases, the J end by 3 bases, with 11 bases between. This CDR3 contains 13 residues. CDR3 in amino acids: CASSPRDLYEQYF. The CDR3 DNA is TGTGCCAGCAGCCCCCGGGACCTCTACGAGCAGTACTTC.

This clonotype has just a few counts. The chain recombines TRBV18 with TRBJ1-2; a weak D match, TRBD1 (6 bases). V was clipped by 0 bases and J by 5 bases, with 13 bases between them. This CDR3 comprises 15 residues. Per the germline V gene, CDR1 is KGHSH and CDR2 is LQKENI. The DNA of the CDR3 is TGTGCCAGCTCACCACCGATGGGGGCCTGGTATGGCTACACCTTC. As protein: CASSPPMGAWYGYTF. Drawing the rest from reference TRBV18 and TRBJ1-2, the complete variable domain is NAGVMQNPRHLVRRRGQEARLRCSPMKGHSHVYWYRQLPEEGLKFMVYLQKENIIDESGMPKERFSAEFPKEGPSILRIQQVVRGDSAAYFCASSPPMGAWYGYTFGSGTRLTVV.

This clonotype was recorded many times. The rearrangement joins TRBV6-1 to TRBJ2-7; D perhaps matches TRBD2 (5 bases). The germline gives CDR1 MNHNS, CDR2 SASEGT. This CDR3 contains 14 residues. Trimming left V 2 bases short and J 5 bases short, with 13 bases between. In DNA, the CDR3 is TGTGCCAGCAGTGAAATAGCGTGGTCCCACGAGCAGTACTTC. Translation: CASSEIAWSHEQYF.

The V gene is TRBV2, the J gene TRBJ1-1, with D perhaps matching TRBD1 (6 bases). This CDR3 has 15 residues. The germline CDR1 and CDR2 sequences are SNHLY and FYNNEI. V shed 7 bases and J shed 5 bases, with 20 bases lying between them. The CDR3 DNA sequence: TGTGCCAGCACCCACACCGAAACAGGGAAGACTGAAGCTTTCTTT. It specifies CASTHTETGKTEAFF.

This clonotype was found a few times. CDR3 in DNA: TGCGCCAGCAGCCAGGGAGGACAGGTTGGTGGCTACACCTTC. It translates to CASSQGGQVGGYTF. The genes are TRBV4-1 and TRBJ1-2; 7 nucleotides align to TRBD1. The length of the CDR3 is 14 residues. CDR1 MGHRA and CDR2 YSYEKL come from the germline V gene. V gave up 3 bases and J gave up 7 bases; unmatched junction bases: 8.

This clonotype was seen many times. The chain joins TRBV7-2 to TRBJ2-7, with D perhaps matching TRBD1 (5 bases). Germline CDR1 reads SGHTA; CDR2 reads FQGNSA. This CDR3 spans 14 amino acids. Trimming removed 5 bases at V and 2 bases at J, with 13 bases between. The CDR3 loop is CASSTTQGPYEQYF. CDR3 DNA sequence: TGTGCCAGCAGCACCACGCAGGGTCCCTACGAGCAGTACTTC.

This clonotype was seen at least ten times. The chain combines TRBV20-1 with TRBJ1-1, with 7 bases aligning to TRBD1. V lost 0 bases and J lost 10; bases outside the gene matches: 5. This CDR3 contains 12 residues. Germline V lookup: CDR1 DFQATT, CDR2 SNEGSKA (reference sequence). DNA for the CDR3: TGCAGTGCTAGAGATCCGCCAGGGGGAGCTTTCTTT. It is translated as CSARDPPGGAFF.

There are a few counts of this clonotype. The rearrangement links TRBV12-3 or TRBV12-4 to TRBJ1-2; TRBD1 aligns across 10 bases. V lost 5 bases to trimming and J lost 8 bases; unmatched junction nucleotides: 8. This CDR3 has 14 amino acids. CDR3 coding DNA: TGTGCCAGCAGTCCTAGACAGGGGGCACGAGGCTACACCTTC. Protein sequence: CASSPRQGARGYTF.

This clonotype was recorded a few times. The chain links TRBV7-6 to TRBJ2-1; D call uncertain. The CDR3 length is 15 residues. In germline, CDR1 is SGHVS, CDR2 FNYEAQ. The V gene lost 0 bases and the J gene lost 1 base, with 7 bases spanning the gap. The CDR3 coding sequence is TGTGCCAGCAGCTTAGCGATAGTGTCCTACAATGAGCAGTTCTTC. Its protein product is CASSLAIVSYNEQFF.

In the case of this clonotype: A much larger clonotype is one base distant, so this may be a read error. The chain employs TRBV29-1 and TRBJ2-5; D unresolved. Per germline, CDR1 SQVTM and CDR2 ANQGSEA. CDR3 size: 15 residues. The CDR3: CGALAGNNWGETQYF. CDR3 in DNA: TGCGGCGCCCTCGCCGGCAACAACTGGGGAGAGACCCAGTACTTC.

This sequence joins TRBV5-6 and TRBJ1-5, with D tentatively TRBD1 (6 bases). The CDR3 is made up of 15 amino acids. Germline V gene data show CDR1 as SGHDT and CDR2 as YYEEEE. The V end lost 3 bases, the J end lost 3 bases, and 13 bases lay between the germline ends. The CDR3 nucleotides are TGTGCCAGCAGCTCTAGTTCAGGGGACAATCAGCCCCAGCATTTT. This codes for CASSSSSGDNQPQHF.

Many counts were recorded for this clonotype. The gene calls are TRBV7-2 and TRBJ2-1; D gene ambiguous. Germline CDR1 reads SGHTA; CDR2 reads FQGNSA. This CDR3 has 17 residues. Trimming stripped 4 bases from V and 0 bases from J, with 16 bases between. The CDR3 reads CASSWGVSVSSYNEQFF. CDR3 DNA sequence: TGTGCCAGCAGCTGGGGTGTATCTGTCAGCTCCTACAATGAGCAGTTCTTC.

This clonotype was seen many times. This chain connects TRBV7-3 to TRBJ1-6; TRBD1 matches 8 bases. J lost 5 bases, V lost 5 bases, and 5 bases had no gene match. Per germline, CDR1 SGHTA and CDR2 FQGTGA. This CDR3 region has 15 residues. The CDR3 DNA follows: TGTGCCAGCAGCGCCCAGGGGGCCAATAATTCACCCCTCCACTTT. Translating gives CASSAQGANNSPLHF. The variable domain in full, completed from reference TRBV7-3 and TRBJ1-6, reads GAGVSQTPSNKVTEKGKYVELRCDPISGHTALYWYRQSLGQGPEFLIYFQGTGAADDSGLPNDRFFAVRPEGSVSTLKIQRTERGDSAVYLCASSAQGANNSPLHFGNGTRLTVT.

This clonotype was detected only a few times. The V and J genes are TRBV14 and TRBJ1-6; 7 bases agree with TRBD1. V shed 3 bases and J 0 bases; nucleotides not matched to a gene: 5. From germline, CDR1 is SGHDN and CDR2 FVKESK. CDR3 length: 17 residues. The CDR3 loop reads CASSHGQAHSYNSPLHF. The CDR3 nucleotides are TGTGCCAGCAGCCACGGACAGGCGCACTCCTATAATTCACCCCTCCACTTT.

Ten or more counts support this clonotype. This sequence joins TRBV27 and TRBJ2-3; no reliable D call. With 6 bases removed from V and 4 bases from J, the gap between germline ends came to 8 bases. The CDR3 spans 12 residues. Germline CDR1 is MNHEY and CDR2 is SMNVEV (reference sequence). The CDR3 sequence: CASRAGPDTQYF. The CDR3, as DNA: TGTGCCAGCAGGGCCGGGCCAGATACGCAGTATTTT.

The table lists this clonotype with many counts. J is TRBJ1-1 and V is TRBV5-6; D is unclear. The CDR3 totals 16 residues. CDR1 and CDR2 (germline): SGHDT, YYEEEE. Trimming pared 0 bases from V and 4 bases from J, leaving 16 bases between. CDR3 in amino acids: CASSLGLTLEGTEAFF. The DNA for the CDR3 is TGTGCCAGCAGCTTGGGTCTAACTTTGGAGGGCACTGAAGCTTTCTTT.

This clonotype was counted ten times or more. The chain uses TRBV28 and TRBJ2-7; 8 nucleotides match TRBD2. Germline trimming cut 10 bases from V and 2 bases from J; bases unmatched to any gene: 7. Germline loops: CDR1 MDHEN, CDR2 SYDVKM. The CDR3 has 13 residues. The CDR3 DNA reads TGTGCCACCACGGGGGGGGGACCCTACGAGCAGTACTTC. Translated: CATTGGGPYEQYF.

The CDR3 here is CASSYAYEKLFF. In DNA, the CDR3 is TGTGCCAGCAGTTATGCGTATGAAAAACTGTTTTTT. The V and J genes are TRBV25-1 and TRBJ1-4; D call uncertain. Per the germline V gene, CDR1 is MGHDK and CDR2 is SYGVNS. V dropped 5 bases and J dropped 6 bases, with 7 bases sitting between them. The CDR3 is 12 residues long.

This clonotype was seen a handful of times. The chain employs TRBV5-4 and TRBJ2-2; D gene uncertain. From germline, CDR1 is SGHNT and CDR2 YYREEE (reference sequence). The CDR3 loop spans 15 amino acids. V was trimmed by 0 bases and J by 5 bases, leaving 11 bases between them. The CDR3 bases are TGTGCCAGCAGCTTGGGGCAGTTGAGGACCGGGGAGCTGTTTTTT. It specifies CASSLGQLRTGELFF.

This chain uses TRBV11-2 with TRBJ2-5, with D unclear. Trimming shortened V by 1 base and J by 4 bases, and 10 bases separated the two germline ends. The CDR3 consists of 14 residues. The germline V gene encodes CDR1 SGHAT and CDR2 FQNNGV. The CDR3 coding sequence is TGTGCCAGCAGCTTAGGGGCGCGCCGAGAGACCCAGTACTTC. Translated: CASSLGARRETQYF.

This clonotype was seen ten or more times. The V gene is TRBV18, the J gene TRBJ1-1; D not resolved. CDR3 length: 11 amino acids. Per germline, CDR1 KGHSH and CDR2 LQKENI. Trimming pared 5 bases from V and 10 bases from J, leaving 11 bases between. This chain's CDR3 is CASSGPRRAFF. Written as DNA, the CDR3 is TGTGCCAGCTCAGGTCCCAGAAGAGCTTTCTTT.

This clonotype has at least ten counts. The chain employs TRBV7-9 and TRBJ1-1; possible D gene TRBD1, 6 bases. Germline V CDR1 and CDR2: SEHNR, FQNEAQ (reference sequence). CDR3 length equals 14 residues. Trimming cost V 4 bases and J 3 bases, with 12 bases left between them. The CDR3, as DNA: TGTGCCAGCAGCTCACGCCAGGGGTACACTGAAGCTTTCTTT. It codes for CASSSRQGYTEAFF.

The sample holds many counts of this clonotype. The gene calls are TRBV12-5 and TRBJ1-5; D is unclear. Looked up from germline, CDR1 is LGHNT and CDR2 is FRNRAP. The CDR3 is made up of 17 amino acids. V lost 7 bases and J lost 2, with 21 bases in between. The chain's CDR3 is CASAIDSGRAGNQPQHF. CDR3 bases: TGTGCTAGTGCCATAGATAGCGGACGTGCTGGCAATCAGCCCCAGCATTTT.

This clonotype was counted ten times or more. This chain links TRBV24-1 with TRBJ2-7; D is ambiguous. Germline assignment: CDR1 KGHDR and CDR2 SFDVKD. This CDR3 is 12 amino acids long. The ends were cut back, 4 bases at V and 6 bases at J, with 9 bases in the middle. CDR3 region: CATSDNRREQYF. CDR3 DNA sequence: TGTGCCACCAGTGACAACCGCCGCGAGCAGTACTTC.

This clonotype was seen repeatedly, ten times or more. The V gene is TRBV7-2, the J gene TRBJ2-7; 7 bases agree with TRBD2. The germline CDR1 and CDR2 sequences are SGHTA and FQGNSA. After removal of 1 base from V and 1 base from J, the junction contained 4 bases not matched to a gene. This CDR3 contains 15 residues. The CDR3, as DNA: TGTGCCAGCAGCTTAGTGGGTAGCGGGTCCTACGAGCAGTACTTC. This translates into CASSLVGSGSYEQYF.

This clonotype showed up just a few times. The chain recombines TRBV27 with TRBJ2-2; 11 bases map to TRBD1. The V gene's germline CDR1 is MNHEY and CDR2 SMNVEV (reference sequence). Losses at the gene ends were 5 bases for V and 7 bases for J; bases not matched to a gene: 6. CDR3 length: 15 residues. DNA of the CDR3: TGTGCCAGCAGTACCGGACAGGGGGCGTTCGGGGAGCTGTTTTTT. This sequence encodes CASSTGQGAFGELFF.

This clonotype was counted ten times or more. The rearrangement uses TRBV7-9 and TRBJ2-3; 9 positions match TRBD2. Germline CDR1 and CDR2: SEHNR and FQNEAQ (reference sequence). There are 15 residues in the CDR3. Trimming at V came to 4 bases and at J to 2 bases, leaving 4 bases not matched to a gene. CDR3 in amino acids: CASSSREGPTDTQYF. CDR3 in DNA: TGTGCCAGCAGCTCGCGGGAGGGCCCCACAGATACGCAGTATTTT.